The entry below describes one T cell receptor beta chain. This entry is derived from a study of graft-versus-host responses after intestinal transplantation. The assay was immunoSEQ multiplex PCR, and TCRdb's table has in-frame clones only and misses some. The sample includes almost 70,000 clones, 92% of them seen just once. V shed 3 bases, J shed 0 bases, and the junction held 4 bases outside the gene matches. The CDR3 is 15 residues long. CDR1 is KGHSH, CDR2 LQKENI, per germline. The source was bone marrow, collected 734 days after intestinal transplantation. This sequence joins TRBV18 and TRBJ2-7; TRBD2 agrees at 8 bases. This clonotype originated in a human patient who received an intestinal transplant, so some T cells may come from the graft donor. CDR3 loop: CASSPREGFSYEQYF. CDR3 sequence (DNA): TGTGCCAGCTCACCCCGGGAGGGGTTCTCCTACGAGCAGTACTTC.